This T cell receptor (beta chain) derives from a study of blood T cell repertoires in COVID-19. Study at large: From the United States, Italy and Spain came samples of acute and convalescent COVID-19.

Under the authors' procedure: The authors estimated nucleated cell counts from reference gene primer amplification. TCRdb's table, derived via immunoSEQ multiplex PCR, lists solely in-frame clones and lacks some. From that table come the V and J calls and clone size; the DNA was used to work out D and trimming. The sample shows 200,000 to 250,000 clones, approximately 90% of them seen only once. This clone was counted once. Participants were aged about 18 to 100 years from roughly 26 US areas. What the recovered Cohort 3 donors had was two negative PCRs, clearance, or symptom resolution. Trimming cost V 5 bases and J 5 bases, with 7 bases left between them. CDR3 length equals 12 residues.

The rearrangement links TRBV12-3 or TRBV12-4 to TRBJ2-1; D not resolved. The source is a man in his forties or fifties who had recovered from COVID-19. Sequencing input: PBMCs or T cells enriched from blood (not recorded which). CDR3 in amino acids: CASSRLDNEQFF. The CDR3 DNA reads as TGTGCCAGCAGTCGACTTGACAATGAGCAGTTCTTC.